This TCR beta chain was observed in a study of OX40 agonist ivuxolimab in advanced cancers. For the study in its entirety: Ivuxolimab, which targeted the costimulatory receptor OX40 (CD134), was an agonistic, fully human IgG2 monoclonal antibody. Partial responses occurred in three dose-escalation patients: two with cutaneous melanoma and one with hepatocellular carcinoma. Intravenous ivuxolimab was administered to patients every 2 weeks at six dose levels: 0.01, 0.1, 0.3, 1.5, 3 and 10 mg/kg. Peripheral TCRbeta sequencing was intended to test whether TCR sequence diversity was altered and clonal T-cell expansion was caused by ivuxolimab. Prior anti-PD-1, anti-PD-L1 or anti-CTLA-4 therapy was permitted, and checkpoint inhibitors had been received by about 37% of dose-escalation patients. Of the 50 to 55 dose-escalation patients, hepatocellular carcinoma was present in approximately 20, melanoma in approximately 15, renal cell carcinoma in 9 and head and neck cancer in 9. In the dose-escalation cohort, 65% to 85% of patients were male, and the mean age was 60 years with a range of roughly 23 to 79. The paper describes the monotherapy dose-escalation part (N ≈ 52 patients) of the phase I trial of ivuxolimab. Summary of the overall study and its limitations: Low levels of normalized T-cell clonal expansion were also seen in some nonresponding patients. After ivuxolimab, more expanded clones were found on average in CD8+ T cells than in CD4+ T cells. In the 0.1-3.0 mg/kg groups, partial responders were among the patients with the lowest normalized peripheral clonal expansion, particularly in CD8+ T cells. Which antigens the clonally expanded peripheral T cells were specific for was not determined. At doses of 0.1 to 3.0 mg/kg, clonal expansion of both CD4+ and CD8+ blood T cells was observed from baseline to week 6.

For sequencing of the TCRbeta CDR3 region, genomic DNA was extracted from the sorted cells. TCRbeta CDR3 regions were sequenced using the immunoSEQ Assay. This immuneACCESS table, as held by TCRdb, lists in-frame sequences with V and J called but not all clones. Of the missing ones, under half trace to an unresolved V gene in checked studies; the others have no known cause. This sample lists approximately 76,000 clones; 80% to 90% were detected once. Over 4.5% of the sample belongs to the ten largest clones. The trial excluded patients who had a history of autoimmune disease or were on systemic immunosuppression. Peripheral blood for TCR sequencing was collected from all dose cohorts at baseline, on cycle 4 day 1, and on cycle 7 day 1. Samples came from an open-label, multicenter, first-in-human phase I dose-escalation trial of ivuxolimab. Adults with locally advanced or metastatic melanoma, renal cell, hepatocellular, or head and neck squamous cell carcinoma were enrolled in the trial. Before TCR sequencing, CD4+ and CD8+ T cells were separately sorted from peripheral blood.

CDR1 and CDR2, per the germline V gene, are LGHNT and FRNRAP. V is pared back by 10 bases and J by 5 bases, with 17 bases lying between the germline termini. From cysteine to phenylalanine, the CDR3 is 13 amino acids long. This entry keeps only the CDR3 DNA: 39 bases, framed from base 1. Of note for this clone: This clone's antigen is unknown. Nothing much larger sits one base from this clone, and base qualities are not available.

The sample was CD4+ or CD8+ T cells sorted from blood, taken in a trial of the OX40 agonist ivuxolimab. This TCR was sampled from an adult with an advanced solid tumor such as melanoma, head and neck, liver or kidney cancer. The chain couples TRBV12-5 to TRBJ2-5; the D call is possibly TRBD1 or TRBD2, each sharing 5 bases. The DNA sequence is as follows: TGTGCTACGGGGCAAGTGCCGTGGGAGACCCAGTACTTC. It codes for CATGQVPWETQYF.